Listed below are T cell receptor beta chains from one sample, sequenced in a study of radiotherapy plus CTLA-4 blockade in lung cancer. The protocol was immunoSEQ multiplex PCR, while the TCRdb copy is restricted to in-frame clones and leaves out a portion. The repertoire includes about 49,000 clones, around 84% of them detected once, and about a quarter sits in the top ten. Here the sequenced sample was peripheral blood, taken from a patient treated with radiotherapy plus ipilimumab. The receptors here all came from a human donor with non-small cell lung cancer whose response to radiotherapy plus ipilimumab could not be evaluated. Each CDR3 is given with its conserved first and last residue. D genes are given only for firm matches. A row's size may be missing; if present it is once, few, many or a size class.

CDR3aa: CASSLLDNEQFF
CDR3nt: TGCGCCAGCAGCCTCCTCGACAATGAGCAGTTCTTC
v_gene: TRBV4-1
j_gene: TRBJ2-1
d_gene: -
abundance: -
len: 12

CDR3aa: CASSLEDFRTQYF
CDR3nt: TGCGCCAGCAGCTTGGAGGACTTCAGGACCCAGTACTTC
v_gene: TRBV5-1
j_gene: TRBJ2-5
d_gene: -
abundance: -
len: 13

CDR3aa: CASSYLGLAGAETQYF
CDR3nt: TGTGCCAGCAGTTACCTGGGACTAGCGGGAGCAGAGACCCAGTACTTC
v_gene: TRBV6-6
j_gene: TRBJ2-5
d_gene: TRBD2
abundance: -
len: 16

CDR3aa: CASSPTGSVSEQYF
CDR3nt: TGTGCCAGCAGCCCGACAGGGTCTGTCAGCGAGCAGTACTTC
v_gene: TRBV16
j_gene: TRBJ2-7
d_gene: TRBD1
abundance: -
len: 14

CDR3aa: CASSPGSEAFF
CDR3nt: TGTGCCAGCAGCCCGGGTAGCGAAGCTTTCTTT
v_gene: TRBV6-6
j_gene: TRBJ1-1
d_gene: -
abundance: -
len: 11

CDR3aa: CASSPGTGSITEAFF
CDR3nt: TGTGCCAGCTCACCAGGGACAGGGTCGATAACTGAAGCTTTCTTT
v_gene: TRBV18
j_gene: TRBJ1-1
d_gene: TRBD1
abundance: once
len: 15

CDR3aa: CASSLLTGSYEQYF
CDR3nt: TGTGCCAGCAGCTTGTTAACAGGCTCCTACGAGCAGTACTTC
v_gene: TRBV5-6
j_gene: TRBJ2-7
d_gene: -
abundance: medium-sized
len: 14

CDR3aa: CASSTIRRASGRGLYNEQFF
CDR3nt: TGTGCCAGCAGTACTATTCGTAGGGCTAGCGGGAGGGGGTTATACAATGAGCAGTTCTTC
v_gene: TRBV28
j_gene: TRBJ2-1
d_gene: TRBD2
abundance: -
len: 20

CDR3aa: CASSFRGTTNEKLFF
CDR3nt: TGTGCCAGCAGCTTCAGGGGGACAACTAATGAAAAACTGTTTTTT
v_gene: TRBV7-2
j_gene: TRBJ1-4
d_gene: TRBD1
abundance: -
len: 15

CDR3aa: CASSEDRGYNEQFF
CDR3nt: TGTGCCAGCAGTGAAGACAGGGGCTACAATGAGCAGTTCTTC
v_gene: TRBV2
j_gene: TRBJ2-1
d_gene: TRBD1
abundance: -
len: 14

CDR3aa: CASSPLAGAYEQYF
CDR3nt: TGTGCCAGCTCTCCACTAGCGGGGGCCTACGAGCAGTACTTC
v_gene: TRBV18
j_gene: TRBJ2-7
d_gene: TRBD2
abundance: -
len: 14

CDR3aa: CASLETGRVAFF
CDR3nt: TGTGCCAGCCTAGAAACAGGGCGGGTAGCTTTCTTT
v_gene: TRBV19
j_gene: TRBJ1-1
d_gene: -
abundance: -
len: 12

CDR3aa: CASTIRDRMNTEAFF
CDR3nt: TGTGCCAGCACCATCAGGGACAGGATGAACACTGAAGCTTTCTTT
v_gene: TRBV5-8
j_gene: TRBJ1-1
d_gene: TRBD1
abundance: -
len: 15

CDR3aa: CASSFGQTYGYTF
CDR3nt: TGTGCCAGCAGCTTCGGACAGACTTATGGCTACACCTTC
v_gene: TRBV28
j_gene: TRBJ1-2
d_gene: -
abundance: once
len: 13

CDR3aa: CASSPGVDGYTF
CDR3nt: TGTGCCAGCAGCCCAGGGGTGGACGGCTACACCTTC
v_gene: TRBV7-9
j_gene: TRBJ1-2
d_gene: -
abundance: once
len: 12

CDR3aa: CASSVEGLAGVGQETQYF
CDR3nt: TGTGCCAGCAGCGTTGAGGGGCTAGCGGGAGTTGGGCAAGAGACCCAGTACTTC
v_gene: TRBV28
j_gene: TRBJ2-5
d_gene: TRBD2
abundance: -
len: 18

CDR3aa: CASSFTGSEQYF
CDR3nt: TGTGCCAGCAGTTTTACAGGGTCCGAGCAGTACTTC
v_gene: TRBV7-6
j_gene: TRBJ2-7
d_gene: -
abundance: few
len: 12

CDR3aa: CASRGQGASEQYF
CDR3nt: TGTGCCAGCAGAGGACAGGGGGCAAGCGAGCAGTACTTC
v_gene: TRBV19
j_gene: TRBJ2-7
d_gene: TRBD1
abundance: -
len: 13

CDR3aa: CASSLPGQGTRGYTF
CDR3nt: TGCGCCAGCAGCTTGCCGGGACAGGGGACCCGGGGCTACACCTTC
v_gene: TRBV5-1
j_gene: TRBJ1-2
d_gene: TRBD1
abundance: few
len: 15

CDR3aa: CSVVHGGEAFF
CDR3nt: TGCAGCGTTGTACACGGGGGGGAAGCTTTCTTT
v_gene: TRBV29-1
j_gene: TRBJ1-1
d_gene: -
abundance: few
len: 11

CDR3aa: CASSVGQISSYNEQFF
CDR3nt: TGTGCCAGCAGCGTAGGACAGATTAGCTCCTACAATGAGCAGTTCTTC
v_gene: TRBV9
j_gene: TRBJ2-1
d_gene: -
abundance: once
len: 16

CDR3aa: CASSEGRGIASGNTIYF
CDR3nt: TGTGCCAGCAGTGAAGGAAGGGGAATTGCCTCTGGAAACACCATATATTTT
v_gene: TRBV25-1
j_gene: TRBJ1-3
d_gene: -
abundance: -
len: 17

CDR3aa: CASSPTRDISNQPQHF
CDR3nt: TGTGCCAGCAGTCCCACCCGGGACATTAGCAATCAGCCCCAGCATTTT
v_gene: TRBV28
j_gene: TRBJ1-5
d_gene: -
abundance: -
len: 16

CDR3aa: CASSFGQGTYEQYF
CDR3nt: TGTGCCAGCAGCTTTGGACAGGGGACCTACGAGCAGTACTTC
v_gene: TRBV11-2
j_gene: TRBJ2-7
d_gene: TRBD1
abundance: -
len: 14

CDR3aa: CASSMVGLAGETQYF
CDR3nt: TGTGCCAGTAGTATGGTCGGGTTGGCGGGAGAGACCCAGTACTTC
v_gene: TRBV19
j_gene: TRBJ2-5
d_gene: -
abundance: -
len: 15

CDR3aa: CASSLDRATYEQYF
CDR3nt: TGCGCCAGCAGCCTCGACAGGGCCACCTACGAGCAGTACTTC
v_gene: TRBV5-1
j_gene: TRBJ2-7
d_gene: TRBD1
abundance: -
len: 14

CDR3aa: CASSSDLGQNLYGYTF
CDR3nt: TGCGCCAGCAGCTCCGACCTTGGACAGAACCTCTATGGCTACACCTTC
v_gene: TRBV5-1
j_gene: TRBJ1-2
d_gene: -
abundance: -
len: 16

CDR3aa: CASSLWGLAGPGPHEQYF
CDR3nt: TGCGCCAGCAGCTTGTGGGGACTAGCAGGCCCGGGCCCCCACGAGCAGTACTTC
v_gene: TRBV5-1
j_gene: TRBJ2-7
d_gene: TRBD2
abundance: -
len: 18

CDR3aa: CATLGHWDTEAFF
CDR3nt: TGTGCCACCCTGGGCCACTGGGACACTGAAGCTTTCTTT
v_gene: TRBV25-1
j_gene: TRBJ1-1
d_gene: -
abundance: once
len: 13